These 28 T cell receptor beta chains came from one sample sequenced in a study of OX40 agonist ivuxolimab in advanced cancers. Only in-frame clones appear in the TCRdb table, and some are missing; sequencing was by immunoSEQ multiplex PCR. The repertoire holds about 48,000 clones, with 80% to 90% as singletons. The source was CD4+ or CD8+ T cells sorted from blood, collected in a trial of the OX40 agonist ivuxolimab. Every receptor here comes from an adult with an advanced solid tumor such as melanoma, head and neck, liver or kidney cancer.

The V gene is TRBV29-1, the J gene TRBJ1-1; TRBD1 aligns across 8 bases. The length of the CDR3 is 13 residues. CDR1 is SQVTM and CDR2 is ANQGSEA in the germline V gene. With 7 bases clipped from V and 1 base from J, the junction kept 5 bases outside the gene matches. CDR3 nucleotides: TGCAGCGCCGAGGGACAGGAGAACACTGAAGCTTTCTTT. It is translated as CSAEGQENTEAFF.

V usage is TRBV5-4 and J usage is TRBJ2-2, with 12 bases aligning to TRBD2. CDR1 is SGHNT, CDR2 YYREEE, per germline (reference sequence). J was trimmed by 6 bases and V by 5 bases; bases with no gene match: 5. This CDR3 contains 15 residues. The CDR3 reads CASSRTSGVSGELFF. In nucleotides, the CDR3 is TGTGCCAGCAGTCGGACTAGCGGGGTATCCGGGGAGCTGTTTTTT. Full variable domain (outside the CDR3, taken from reference TRBV5-4 and TRBJ2-2): ETGVTQSPTHLIKTRGQQVTLRCSSQSGHNTVSWYQQALGQGPQFIFQYYREEENGRGNFPPRFSGLQFPNYSSELNVNALELDDSALYLCASSRTSGVSGELFFGEGSRLTVL.

This clone is labeled as large. Other DNA sequences from this sample encode an identical CDR3 as well. The gene calls are TRBV2 and TRBJ2-7; a possible D gene is TRBD1 (6 bases). Germline values: CDR1 SNHLY, CDR2 FYNNEI. The V and J ends lost 6 bases and 0 bases respectively, with 12 bases between them. CDR3 length equals 14 residues. CDR3 in DNA: TGTGCCAGCAGGACCACAGGGAGCTCCTACGAGCAGTACTTC. This gives the protein CASRTTGSSYEQYF.

The V call is TRBV6-6, the J call TRBJ2-3, with D possibly being TRBD2 (6 bases). V was clipped by 8 bases and J by 4 bases, with 10 bases between them. CDR3 length equals 12 residues. Germline loops: CDR1 MNHNY, CDR2 SVGAGI (reference sequence). CDR3 protein: CASGGASDTQYF. CDR3 DNA sequence: TGTGCCAGCGGAGGGGCTTCAGATACGCAGTATTTT.

The V and J genes are TRBV9 and TRBJ2-5; 9 nucleotides agree with TRBD1. V lost 4 bases and J lost 5; bases outside the gene matches: 9. CDR1 SGDLS and CDR2 YYNGEE come from the germline V gene. CDR3 length: 15 residues. CDR3 nucleotide sequence: TGTGCCAGCAGCCCCGGGACAGGGAATAGTGAGACCCAGTACTTC. Translating it yields CASSPGTGNSETQYF.

This clone has a handful of counts. The rearrangement links TRBV19 to TRBJ1-5; TRBD1 matches at 8 bases. Per the germline V gene, CDR1 is LNHDA and CDR2 is SQIVND (reference sequence). This CDR3 is 14 amino acids long. Losses at the gene ends were 5 bases for V and 3 bases for J; bases not matched to a gene: 3. The CDR3, as DNA: TGTGCCAGTAGTTGGGACAGGTACAATCAGCCCCAGCATTTT. This gives the protein CASSWDRYNQPQHF.

V usage is TRBV11-2 and J usage is TRBJ1-1; the D gene is possibly TRBD1 (6 bases). Germline CDR1 is SGHAT and CDR2 is FQNNGV. The CDR3 consists of 15 residues. Trimming pared 0 bases from V and 10 bases from J, leaving 18 bases between. The CDR3 protein is CASSLDPNSRGRAFF. The CDR3 DNA is TGTGCCAGCAGCTTAGACCCAAATAGCAGGGGCAGAGCTTTCTTT.

This chain uses TRBV6-1 with TRBJ2-1; TRBD2 aligns across 7 bases. This CDR3 comprises 15 residues. J lost 5 bases, V lost 6 bases, and 10 bases had no gene match. Germline CDR1 is MNHNS and CDR2 is SASEGT. The CDR3 DNA follows: TGTGCCAGCAGGCCTAGGGACGGGGGGAACAATGAGCAGTTCTTC. Its protein product is CASRPRDGGNNEQFF.

CDR3 amino acids: CASSQEVRVTNEKLFF. The CDR3 coding sequence is TGCGCCAGCAGCCAAGAGGTCAGGGTAACTAATGAAAAACTGTTTTTT. The chain joins TRBV4-1 to TRBJ1-4; maybe TRBD1 (5 bases). Germline V lookup: CDR1 MGHRA, CDR2 YSYEKL. The CDR3 has 16 amino acids. The V gene lost 0 bases and the J gene lost 1 base, with 9 bases spanning the gap.

This rearrangement joins TRBV28 to TRBJ2-5, with 9 bases that match TRBD1. J lost 5 bases, V lost 3 bases, and 7 bases had no gene match. Germline assignment: CDR1 MDHEN and CDR2 SYDVKM. The CDR3 loop spans 15 amino acids. CDR3 amino acids: CASSFPGQGRETQYF. CDR3 DNA: TGTGCCAGCAGTTTCCCGGGACAGGGTCGGGAGACCCAGTACTTC.

This clone appeared a single time. This chain joins TRBV19 and TRBJ2-2; tentatively, D is TRBD1 (6 bases). Per germline, CDR1 LNHDA and CDR2 SQIVND (reference sequence). Deletions cut 0 bases from V and 4 bases from J, with 9 bases between. CDR3 length equals 15 residues. The CDR3 spells CASSIDQGGTGELFF. In DNA, the CDR3 is TGTGCCAGTAGTATAGATCAAGGGGGCACCGGGGAGCTGTTTTTT. The full variable domain, with the rest looked up from reference TRBV19 and TRBJ2-2, is DGGITQSPKYLFRKEGQNVTLSCEQNLNHDAMYWYRQDPGQGLRLIYYSQIVNDFQKGDIAEGYSVSREKKESFPLTVTSAQKNPTAFYLCASSIDQGGTGELFFGEGSRLTVL.

V and J are TRBV27 and TRBJ2-7; 14 nucleotides match TRBD2. V lost 6 bases, J lost 2 bases, and 3 bases stayed unmatched. CDR1 and CDR2 (germline): MNHEY, SMNVEV (reference sequence). The length of the CDR3 is 15 residues. The CDR3 nucleotides read TGTGCCAGCAGCCGACTAGCGGGAGGGCCCTACGAGCAGTACTTC. Amino acid sequence: CASSRLAGGPYEQYF.

The gene calls are TRBV30 and TRBJ2-1, with D maybe TRBD2 (6 bases). The CDR3 is 12 amino acids. Germline CDR1 is GTSNPN and CDR2 is SVGIG (reference sequence). Here the CDR3 reads CGLEGLGNEQFF. The CDR3 bases are TGTGGCCTGGAGGGCCTTGGCAATGAGCAGTTCTTC.

The gene calls are TRBV10-3 and TRBJ2-1; possible D gene TRBD2, 5 bases. Between the trimmed V and J ends, which lost 3 bases and 5 bases, there was a span of 14 bases. The CDR3 has 15 amino acids. Germline-derived CDR1 and CDR2 are ENHRY and SYGVKD. The chain's CDR3 is CAISERLTGDNEQFF. The CDR3 DNA is TGTGCCATCAGTGAACGACTAACCGGAGACAATGAGCAGTTCTTC.

The V call is TRBV28, the J call TRBJ2-3; 9 bases align to TRBD1. CDR3 length: 13 residues. CDR1 is MDHEN, CDR2 SYDVKM, per germline. Unmatched junction bases numbered 3, after V lost 7 bases and J lost 4 bases. CDR3 nucleotide sequence: TGTGCCAGCATCCGGACAGGGGCAGATACGCAGTATTTT. Protein: CASIRTGADTQYF.

The sample holds one count of this clone. The chain recombines TRBV28 with TRBJ1-5; D is unresolved. Germline values: CDR1 MDHEN, CDR2 SYDVKM. V was trimmed by 4 bases and J by 0 bases, leaving 10 bases between them. This CDR3 has 15 amino acids. CDR3 region: CASSSPSDSNQPQHF. In DNA, the CDR3 is TGTGCCAGCAGTTCCCCTTCGGATAGCAATCAGCCCCAGCATTTT.

The rearrangement joins TRBV5-1 to TRBJ1-3; a weak D match, TRBD1 (5 bases). Germline assignment: CDR1 SGHRS and CDR2 YFSETQ. The CDR3 totals 16 residues. V was cut by 0 bases and J by 0 bases, with 10 bases left in between. The CDR3 DNA follows: TGCGCCAGCAGCTTGGGACAGAGAAACTCTGGAAACACCATATATTTT. It specifies CASSLGQRNSGNTIYF.

This chain uses TRBV2 with TRBJ2-2; tentatively, D is TRBD2 (6 bases). The V gene lost 0 bases and the J gene lost 0 bases, with 8 bases spanning the gap. Per germline, CDR1 SNHLY and CDR2 FYNNEI. This CDR3 contains 16 residues. CDR3 sequence (DNA): TGTGCCAGCAGTGAAGCTGGGGGGACGAACACCGGGGAGCTGTTTTTT. Translating it yields CASSEAGGTNTGELFF.

The V gene is TRBV29-1, the J gene TRBJ1-1, with no clear D. CDR3 length: 11 residues. Per the germline V gene, CDR1 is SQVTM and CDR2 is ANQGSEA. V gave up 6 bases and J gave up 0 bases, with 5 bases separating them. The CDR3 coding sequence is TGCAGCGTCACATTGAACACTGAAGCTTTCTTT. Protein product: CSVTLNTEAFF.

This clone was recorded once. The chain has TRBV27 and TRBJ2-7; 9 bases are a match to TRBD1. CDR3 length: 13 amino acids. CDR1 MNHEY and CDR2 SMNVEV come from the germline V gene (reference sequence). The V gene end was trimmed by 6 bases and the J gene end by 6 bases; junction bases not matched to a gene: 6. CDR3 residues: CASRRDRVGEQYF. The CDR3 bases are TGTGCCAGCAGGAGGGACAGGGTGGGCGAGCAGTACTTC.

This chain uses TRBV28 with TRBJ1-2; D is unclear. V was trimmed by 5 bases and J by 4 bases, leaving 8 bases between them. CDR3 length equals 12 residues. The germline V gene encodes CDR1 MDHEN and CDR2 SYDVKM. CDR3 nucleotide sequence: TGTGCCAGCAGTGGGAGTACCTATGGCTACACCTTC. Translated, it gives CASSGSTYGYTF.

The chain combines TRBV28 with TRBJ1-4; no definite D call. V gave up 3 bases and J gave up 7 bases, with 12 bases separating them. The CDR3 is made up of 14 amino acids. CDR1 is MDHEN, CDR2 SYDVKM, per germline. CDR3 residues: CASSFGQSLEKLFF. The CDR3 DNA reads TGTGCCAGCAGTTTCGGGCAGTCCCTTGAAAAACTGTTTTTT.

The V and J genes are TRBV7-2 and TRBJ1-6, with D possibly TRBD1 on 5 matching bases. Germline V gene data show CDR1 as SGHTA and CDR2 as FQGNSA. V was clipped by 1 base and J by 9 bases, with 10 bases between them. This CDR3 region has 14 residues. The CDR3 nucleotides read TGTGCCAGCAGCTTAGGGGGGACGAGTTCACCCCTCCACTTT. Amino acids: CASSLGGTSSPLHF.

The J gene is TRBJ2-1, the V gene TRBV6-6; TRBD2 aligns across 11 bases. The germline CDR1 and CDR2 sequences are MNHNY and SVGAGI (reference sequence). Trimming took 6 bases from V and 14 from J; bases not matched to a gene: 15. CDR3 length: 15 residues. CDR3 sequence reads: CASRSPGLAGVMEFF. CDR3 in DNA: TGTGCCAGCAGATCACCCGGACTAGCGGGCGTGATGGAGTTCTTC.

This clone was seen just once. The rearrangement uses TRBV5-5 and TRBJ1-5; D perhaps matches TRBD1 (5 bases). CDR1 is SGHKS and CDR2 is YYEKEE in the germline V gene (reference sequence). The V end was cut by 4 bases, the J end by 1 base, with 15 bases between. The CDR3 spans 16 residues. Written as DNA, the CDR3 is TGTGCCAGCAGCAGAATTCTGGGGGAAAGCAATCAGCCCCAGCATTTT. Protein product: CASSRILGESNQPQHF.

The V gene is TRBV6-1, the J gene TRBJ1-3; 7 bases line up with TRBD1. Germline V gene lookup returns CDR1 MNHNS and CDR2 SASEGT. The CDR3 spans 14 residues. The V and J ends lost 7 bases and 2 bases, in that order; junction bases with no gene match: 5. The CDR3 protein is CASIRGTAGNTIYF. The CDR3 DNA sequence: TGTGCCAGCATCCGTGGGACAGCTGGAAACACCATATATTTT.

The J gene is TRBJ1-5, the V gene TRBV6-5, with 7 bases that match TRBD1. The CDR3 extends over 15 amino acids. Germline lookup yields CDR1 MNHEY and CDR2 SVGAGI. With 2 bases clipped from V and 3 bases from J, the junction kept 4 bases outside the gene matches. The CDR3 here is CASSYQGQHNQPQHF. CDR3 in DNA: TGTGCCAGCAGTTACCAGGGACAGCACAATCAGCCCCAGCATTTT.

V and J are TRBV5-1 and TRBJ2-1; 11 nucleotides agree with TRBD1. CDR3 size: 15 residues. Germline loops: CDR1 SGHRS, CDR2 YFSETQ. V shed 4 bases and J 12 bases; nucleotides not matched to a gene: 12. CDR3 DNA: TGCGCCAGCAGCGAGGCCCCGGGACAGGGGGTTCCGCAGTTCTTC. Protein: CASSEAPGQGVPQFF.